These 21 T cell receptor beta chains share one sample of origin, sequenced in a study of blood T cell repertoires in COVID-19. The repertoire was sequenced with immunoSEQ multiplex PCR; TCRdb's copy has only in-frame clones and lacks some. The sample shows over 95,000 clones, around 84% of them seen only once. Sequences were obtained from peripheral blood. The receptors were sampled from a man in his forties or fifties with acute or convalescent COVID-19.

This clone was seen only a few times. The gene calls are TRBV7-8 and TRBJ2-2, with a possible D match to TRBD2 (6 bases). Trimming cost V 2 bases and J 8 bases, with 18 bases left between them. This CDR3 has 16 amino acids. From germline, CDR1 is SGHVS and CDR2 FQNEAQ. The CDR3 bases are TGTGCCAGCAGCTTAATTGACTTCGGGGGTTCGGGGGAGCTGTTTTTT. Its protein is CASSLIDFGGSGELFF.

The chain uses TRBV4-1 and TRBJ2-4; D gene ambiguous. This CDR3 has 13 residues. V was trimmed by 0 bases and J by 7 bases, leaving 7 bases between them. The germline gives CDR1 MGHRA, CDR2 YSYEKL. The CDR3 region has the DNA TGCGCCAGCAGCCAAGACAGAGGTAACATTCAGTACTTC. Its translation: CASSQDRGNIQYF.

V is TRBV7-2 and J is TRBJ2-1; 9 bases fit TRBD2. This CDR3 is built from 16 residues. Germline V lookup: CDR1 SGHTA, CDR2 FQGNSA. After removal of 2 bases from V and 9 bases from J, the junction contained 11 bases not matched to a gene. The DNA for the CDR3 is TGTGCCAGCAGCTTACAAGGACTAGCGAGTTGGAGTGAGCAGTTCTTC. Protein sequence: CASSLQGLASWSEQFF. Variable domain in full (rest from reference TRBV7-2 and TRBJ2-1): GAGVSQSPSNKVTEKGKDVELRCDPISGHTALYWYRQSLGQGLEFLIYFQGNSAPDKSGLPSDRFSAERTGGSVSTLTIQRTQQEDSAVYLCASSLQGLASWSEQFFGPGTRLTVL.

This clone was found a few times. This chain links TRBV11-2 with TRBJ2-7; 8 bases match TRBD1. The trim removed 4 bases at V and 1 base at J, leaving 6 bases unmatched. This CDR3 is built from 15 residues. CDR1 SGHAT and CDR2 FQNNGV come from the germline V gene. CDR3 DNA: TGTGCCAGCAGCTCCCTGACAGGGGATTCCTACGAGCAGTACTTC. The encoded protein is CASSSLTGDSYEQYF. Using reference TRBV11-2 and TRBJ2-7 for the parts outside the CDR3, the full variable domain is EAGVAQSPRYKIIEKRQSVAFWCNPISGHATLYWYQQILGQGPKLLIQFQNNGVVDDSQLPKDRFSAERLKGVDSTLKIQPAKLEDSAVYLCASSSLTGDSYEQYFGPGTRLTVT.

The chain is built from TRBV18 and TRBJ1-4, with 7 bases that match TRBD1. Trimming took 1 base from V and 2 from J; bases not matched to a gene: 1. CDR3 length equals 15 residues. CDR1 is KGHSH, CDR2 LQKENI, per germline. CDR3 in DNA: TGTGCCAGCTCACCACAGACAGGGACTAATGAAAAACTGTTTTTT. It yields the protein CASSPQTGTNEKLFF.

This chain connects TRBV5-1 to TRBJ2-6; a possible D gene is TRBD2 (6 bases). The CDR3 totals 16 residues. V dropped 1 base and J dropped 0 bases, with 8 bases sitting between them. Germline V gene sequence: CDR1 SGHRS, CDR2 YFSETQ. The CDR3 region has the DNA TGCGCCAGCAGCTTGCTAGCGAGCTCTGGGGCCAACGTCCTGACTTTC. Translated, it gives CASSLLASSGANVLTF.

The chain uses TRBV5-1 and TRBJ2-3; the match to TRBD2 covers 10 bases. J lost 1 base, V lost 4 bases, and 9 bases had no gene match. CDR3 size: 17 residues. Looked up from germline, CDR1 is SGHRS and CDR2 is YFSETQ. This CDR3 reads CASSRITLAGGTDTQYF. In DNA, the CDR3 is TGCGCCAGCAGCCGCATTACTCTAGCGGGGGGCACAGATACGCAGTATTTT. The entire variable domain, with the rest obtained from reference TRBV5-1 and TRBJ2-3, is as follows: KAGVTQTPRYLIKTRGQQVTLSCSPISGHRSVSWYQQTPGQGLQFLFEYFSETQRNKGNFPGRFSGRQFSNSRSEMNVSTLELGDSALYLCASSRITLAGGTDTQYFGPGTRLTVL.

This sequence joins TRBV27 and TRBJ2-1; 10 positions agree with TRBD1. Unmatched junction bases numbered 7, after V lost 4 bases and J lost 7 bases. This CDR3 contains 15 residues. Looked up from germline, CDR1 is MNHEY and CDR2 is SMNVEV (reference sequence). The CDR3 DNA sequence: TGTGCCAGCAGTTGGCTGGGGACAGGGGAAAATGAGCAGTTCTTC. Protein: CASSWLGTGENEQFF.

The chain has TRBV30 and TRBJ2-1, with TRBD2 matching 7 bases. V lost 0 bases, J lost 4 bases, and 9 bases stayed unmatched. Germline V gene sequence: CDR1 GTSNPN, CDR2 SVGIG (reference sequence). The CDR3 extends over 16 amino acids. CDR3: CAWSVMQGDYYNEQFF. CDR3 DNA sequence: TGTGCCTGGAGTGTAATGCAAGGGGACTATTACAATGAGCAGTTCTTC.

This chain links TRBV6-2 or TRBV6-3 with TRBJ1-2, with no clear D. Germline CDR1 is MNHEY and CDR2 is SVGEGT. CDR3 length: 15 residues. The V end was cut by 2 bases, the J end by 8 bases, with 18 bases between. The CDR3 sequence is CASSYAGGDVRGYTF. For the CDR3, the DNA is TGTGCCAGCAGTTACGCGGGTGGGGATGTTCGAGGCTACACCTTC.

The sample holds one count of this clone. The CDR3 DNA sequence: TGCGCCAGCAGCTTGTTGGGCAAGGCCAATGAGCAGTTCTTC. It specifies CASSLLGKANEQFF. This chain connects TRBV5-1 to TRBJ2-1; D is unclear. The V gene's germline CDR1 is SGHRS and CDR2 YFSETQ. CDR3 length: 14 amino acids. Deletions cut 1 base from V and 6 bases from J, with 11 bases between.

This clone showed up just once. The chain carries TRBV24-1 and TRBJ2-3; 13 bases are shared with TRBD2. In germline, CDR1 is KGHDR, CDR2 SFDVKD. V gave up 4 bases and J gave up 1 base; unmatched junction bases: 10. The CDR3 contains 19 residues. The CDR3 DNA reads TGTGCCACCAGTGACCCACTAGCGGGGGGGAGTGAGCGCACAGATACGCAGTATTTT. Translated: CATSDPLAGGSERTDTQYF.

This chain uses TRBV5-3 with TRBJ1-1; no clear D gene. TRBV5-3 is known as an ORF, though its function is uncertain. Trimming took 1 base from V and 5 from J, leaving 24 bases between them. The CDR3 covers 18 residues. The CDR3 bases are TGTGCCAGAAGCTTGTTCTTCCGGGTCGGTGAATTTTGGACTGAAGCTTTCTTT. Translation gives CARSLFFRVGEFWTEAFF.

This chain's CDR3 is CAWKESDTQYF. The DNA for the CDR3 is TGTGCCTGGAAGGAGTCAGATACGCAGTATTTT. The chain couples TRBV30 to TRBJ2-3; no clear D. Germline V gene lookup returns CDR1 GTSNPN and CDR2 SVGIG (reference sequence). The CDR3 is 11 amino acids. Trimming took 4 bases from V and 4 from J, leaving 6 bases between them.

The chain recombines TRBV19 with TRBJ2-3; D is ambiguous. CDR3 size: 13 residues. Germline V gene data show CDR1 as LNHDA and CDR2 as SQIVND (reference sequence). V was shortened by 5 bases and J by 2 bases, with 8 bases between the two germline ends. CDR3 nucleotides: TGTGCCAGTAGTCCAGTACCCACAGATACGCAGTATTTT. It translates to CASSPVPTDTQYF.

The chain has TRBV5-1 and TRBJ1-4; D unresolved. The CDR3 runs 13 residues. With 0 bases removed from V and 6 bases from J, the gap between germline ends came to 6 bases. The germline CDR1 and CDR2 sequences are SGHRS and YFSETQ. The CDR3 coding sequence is TGCGCCAGCAGCTTGGCAACGGATGAAAAACTGTTTTTT. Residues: CASSLATDEKLFF.

The CDR3 protein is CASSLNRETGELFF. The CDR3 DNA follows: TGTGCCAGCTCACTCAACAGGGAGACCGGGGAGCTGTTTTTT. The chain employs TRBV18 and TRBJ2-2, with D maybe TRBD1 (6 bases). Deletions cut 4 bases from V and 5 bases from J, with 11 bases between. In germline, CDR1 is KGHSH, CDR2 LQKENI. This CDR3 spans 14 amino acids.

CDR3 nucleotides: TGCAGCGTTCGTGTAGCGGGGGGGCCGGGCGGTGAGCAGTTCTTC. This codes for CSVRVAGGPGGEQFF. This chain links TRBV29-1 with TRBJ2-1; 11 bases line up with TRBD2. The J segment lost 9 bases and the V segment lost 5 bases, leaving 12 bases of the junction unmatched. The CDR3 is 15 residues long. Germline-derived CDR1 and CDR2 are SQVTM and ANQGSEA.

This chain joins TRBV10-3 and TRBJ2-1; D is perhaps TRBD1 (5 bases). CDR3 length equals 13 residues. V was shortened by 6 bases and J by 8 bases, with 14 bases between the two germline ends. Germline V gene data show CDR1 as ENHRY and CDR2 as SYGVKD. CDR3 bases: TGTGCCATCAGACAGGATATTGGGGATGAGCAGTTCTTC. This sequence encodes CAIRQDIGDEQFF.

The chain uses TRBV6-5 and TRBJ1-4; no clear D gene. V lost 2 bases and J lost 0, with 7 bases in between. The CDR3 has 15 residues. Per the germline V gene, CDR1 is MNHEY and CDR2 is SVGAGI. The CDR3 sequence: CASSYLFSTNEKLFF. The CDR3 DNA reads TGTGCCAGCAGTTACCTCTTTTCAACTAATGAAAAACTGTTTTTT.

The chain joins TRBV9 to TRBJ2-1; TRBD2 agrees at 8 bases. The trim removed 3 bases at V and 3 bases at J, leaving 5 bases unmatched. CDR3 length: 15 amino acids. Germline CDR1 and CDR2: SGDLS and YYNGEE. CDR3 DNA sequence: TGTGCCAGCAGCGCACTAGCGGTGGGCTACAATGAGCAGTTCTTC. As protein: CASSALAVGYNEQFF.